The clone carrying this T cell receptor beta chain turned up a few times. Its antigen is not known. The sample originates from a study of identical twins. The V gene lost 2 bases and the J gene lost 7 bases, with 16 bases spanning the gap. This CDR3 has 15 amino acids. CDR1 is SGDLS, CDR2 YYNGEE, per germline. The study's findings and limits: Invariant T cells like MAIT and iNKT could partly confound the zero-insertion analyses.

TCRdb independently ran MiXCR on the 5' RACE reads; one entry per CDR3 protein. The repertoire holds about 550,000 distinct CDR3 sequences, with under 25% as singletons. These data also formed part of another study, on yellow fever vaccine responses in identical twins.

Sequenced sample: CD4+ T cells sorted from blood. This clonotype was sampled from a woman aged 18-35 years in good health. This chain connects TRBV9 to TRBJ2-1, with D unresolved. The CDR3 reads CASSVDSWGVNEQFF. CDR3 nucleotide sequence: TGTGCCAGCAGCGTCGACTCTTGGGGTGTGAATGAGCAGTTCTTC. Full variable domain (missing parts from reference TRBV9 and TRBJ2-1): DSGVTQTPKHLITATGQRVTLRCSPRSGDLSVYWYQQSLDQGLQFLIQYYNGEERAKGNILERFSAQQFPDLHSELNLSSLELGDSALYFCASSVDSWGVNEQFFGPGTRLTVL.